The source of this TCR beta chain is a study of T cell changes during pregnancy in multiple sclerosis. This CDR3 spans 16 amino acids. From germline, CDR1 is SGHAT and CDR2 FQNNGV. Trimming pared 5 bases from V and 4 bases from J, leaving 17 bases between. Clones were read by immunoSEQ multiplex PCR, and TCRdb kept only the in-frame ones, dropping some. The sample has around 69,000 clones; around nine tenths are singletons. The material was peripheral blood, obtained in the second trimester of pregnancy. The chain uses TRBV11-2 and TRBJ2-2; no definite D call. The origin of this receptor is a female donor in good health, enrolled as a control in a pregnancy study. CDR3 nucleotide sequence: TGTGCCAGCAGCCCCCTTTTGAAGCCGGGCACCGGGGAGCTGTTTTTT. This gives the protein CASSPLLKPGTGELFF.